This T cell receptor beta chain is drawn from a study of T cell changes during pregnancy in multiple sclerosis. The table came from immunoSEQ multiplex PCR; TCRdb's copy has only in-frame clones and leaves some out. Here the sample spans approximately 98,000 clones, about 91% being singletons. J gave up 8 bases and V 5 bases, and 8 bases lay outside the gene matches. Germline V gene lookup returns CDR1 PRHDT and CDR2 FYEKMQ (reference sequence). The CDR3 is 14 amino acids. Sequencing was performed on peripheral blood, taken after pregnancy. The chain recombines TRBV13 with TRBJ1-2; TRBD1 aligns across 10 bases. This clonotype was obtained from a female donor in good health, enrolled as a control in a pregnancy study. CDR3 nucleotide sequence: TGTGCCAGCAGCCGGGACAGGGGAGAAAGGGGCTACACCTTC. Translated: CASSRDRGERGYTF. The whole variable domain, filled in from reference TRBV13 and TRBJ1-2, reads AAGVIQSPRHLIKEKRETATLKCYPIPRHDTVYWYQQGPGQDPQFLISFYEKMQSDKGSIPDRFSAQQFSDYHSELNMSSLELGDSALYFCASSRDRGERGYTFGSGTRLTVV.